This TCR beta chain is from a study of spatial heterogeneity in lung cancer (dated 2019 in TCRdb). About the investigation overall: Beta-chain transcripts were consistently detected in greater numbers than alpha-chain transcripts, which likely reflects a higher abundance of beta-chain transcripts. In the raw uncorrected reads, each unique combination of TCR and UMI appeared more than ten times on average. At surgery, 220 tumor regions, approximately 64 matched nontumor lung samples and fewer than 60 PBMC samples were TCR-sequenced for both alpha and beta chains. TCR repertoire features were related to nonsynonymous mutation counts determined by whole-exome sequencing of tumor tissue. In non-small cell lung cancer, the study made a quantitative comparison of TCR alpha and beta repertoires among multiple tumor regions, matched nontumor lung and blood. Results and caveats for the whole study, not just this receptor: Ubiquitous expanded tumor TCRs were found in blood more often at tumor resection than at routine follow-up. Confirming at a functional level the hypothesis that regional TCRs recognize regional mutations was considered to require additional single-cell paired TCR alpha and beta sequencing.

Sample time point, as interpreted from the label and publication: sample taken at primary tumor resection. Donors were 72 patients with early-stage, untreated non-small cell lung cancer from the lung TRACERx cohort. Without any cell sorting, TCR sequencing was performed on whole RNA extracted either from tumor and nontumor lung tissue or from cryopreserved PBMC samples. Only patients with enough RNA available from two or more tumor regions were chosen for TCR sequencing. The library relied on 5' RACE. The data were produced on a NextSeq 500. The TCR library protocol attached a unique molecular identifier to each TCR cDNA molecule to allow correction of PCR and sequencing errors. On the study's bioinformatics: Decombinator tools were used for TCR identification, UMI-based error correction and CDR3 extraction. TCRs above a frequency of 2 per 1,000, corresponding to the top 1% of the tumor frequency distribution, were defined as expanded. Each repertoire was subsampled 100 times to 5,000 TCRs, after which Renyi diversity was computed with the R vegan package. To build CDR3 similarity networks, amino acid triplet string-kernel similarity was used, and CDR3s were connected when their pairwise similarity was above 0.82. TCRdb trimmed the raw reads at Q25, called clones with MiXCR and kept productive beta chains. Rows are combined by CDR3 protein, so each entry shows the most common genes and DNA. The V and J calls and clone size come from TCRdb's table, not from the authors' own analysis. The sample profile shows around 48,000 distinct CDR3 sequences; less than 5.5% of them were found once. The ten largest clones take up roughly 11% of the sample.

CDR1 and CDR2 are read off the germline V gene as SNHLY and FYNNEI. The CDR3 runs 16 amino acids, cysteine and phenylalanine included. The retained sequence is limited to the CDR3, 48 bases, with the frame set at the first base. Trimming leaves V shorter by 0 bases and J shorter by 3 bases, with the junction holding 4 bases beyond the gene matches. About this clonotype itself: Its antigen is not yet known. No much larger clone is present one base from it, and per-base qualities are unavailable.

Here the sequenced sample was PBMCs, taken at surgery. The sequence joins TRBV2 to TRBJ2-2, with TRBD1 matching 7 junction bases. The clonotype originates from a male donor with early-stage non-small cell lung cancer. The CDR3 protein sequence reads: CASSEAQGWYTGELFF. The DNA sequence reads TGTGCCAGCAGTGAAGCACAGGGGTGGTACACCGGGGAGCTGTTTTTT.